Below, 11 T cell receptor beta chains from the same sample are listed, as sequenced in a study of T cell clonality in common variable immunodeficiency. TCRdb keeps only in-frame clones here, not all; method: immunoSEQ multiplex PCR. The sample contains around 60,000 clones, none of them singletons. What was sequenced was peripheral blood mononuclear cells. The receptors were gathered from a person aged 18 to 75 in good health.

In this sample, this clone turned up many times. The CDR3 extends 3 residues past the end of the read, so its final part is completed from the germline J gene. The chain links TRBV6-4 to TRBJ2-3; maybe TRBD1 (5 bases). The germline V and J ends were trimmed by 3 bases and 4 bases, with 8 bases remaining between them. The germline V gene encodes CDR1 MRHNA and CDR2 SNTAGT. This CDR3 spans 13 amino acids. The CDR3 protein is CASSEQAADTQYF. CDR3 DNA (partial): TGTGCCAGCAGTGAACAGGCTGCAGATACG.

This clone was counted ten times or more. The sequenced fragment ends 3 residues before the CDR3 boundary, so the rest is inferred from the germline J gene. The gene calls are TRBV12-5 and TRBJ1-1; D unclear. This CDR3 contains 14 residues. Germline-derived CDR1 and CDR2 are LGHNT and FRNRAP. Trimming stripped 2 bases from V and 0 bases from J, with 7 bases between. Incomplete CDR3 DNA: TGTGCTAGTGGTTTGTCAGGAATGAACACTGAA. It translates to CASGLSGMNTE. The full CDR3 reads CASGLSGMNTEAFF.

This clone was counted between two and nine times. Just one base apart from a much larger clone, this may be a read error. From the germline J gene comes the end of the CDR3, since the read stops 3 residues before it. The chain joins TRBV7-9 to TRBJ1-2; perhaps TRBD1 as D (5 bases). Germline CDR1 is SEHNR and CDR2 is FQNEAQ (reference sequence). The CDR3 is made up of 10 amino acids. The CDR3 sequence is CSQGQSGYTF. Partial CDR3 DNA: TGTTCCCAGGGCCAGAGCGGC.

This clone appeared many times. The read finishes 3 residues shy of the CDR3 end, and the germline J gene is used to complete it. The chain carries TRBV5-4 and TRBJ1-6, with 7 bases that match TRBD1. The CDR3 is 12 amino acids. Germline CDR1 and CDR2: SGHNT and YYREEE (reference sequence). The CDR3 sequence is CASSIYRGALHF. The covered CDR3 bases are TGTGCCAGCAGCATATACAGGGGAGCC.

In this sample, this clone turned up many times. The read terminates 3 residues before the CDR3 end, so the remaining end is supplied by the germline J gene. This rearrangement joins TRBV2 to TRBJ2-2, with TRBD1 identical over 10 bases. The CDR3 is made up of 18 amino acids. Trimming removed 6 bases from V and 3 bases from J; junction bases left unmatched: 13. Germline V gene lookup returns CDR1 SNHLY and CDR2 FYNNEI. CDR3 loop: CASSSGTGAFLDTGELFF. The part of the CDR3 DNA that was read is TGTGCCAGCAGCTCCGGGACAGGGGCATTTTTGGACACCGGGGAG.

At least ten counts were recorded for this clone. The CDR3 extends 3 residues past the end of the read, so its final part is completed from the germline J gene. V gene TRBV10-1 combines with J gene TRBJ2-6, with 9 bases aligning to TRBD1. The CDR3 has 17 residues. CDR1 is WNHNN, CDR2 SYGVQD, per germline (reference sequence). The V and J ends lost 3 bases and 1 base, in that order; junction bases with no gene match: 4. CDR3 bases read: TGCGCCAGCAGTGACGGCGGGACAGGGTCTGGGGCCAACGTC. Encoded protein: CASSDGGTGSGANV. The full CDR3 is CASSDGGTGSGANVLTF.

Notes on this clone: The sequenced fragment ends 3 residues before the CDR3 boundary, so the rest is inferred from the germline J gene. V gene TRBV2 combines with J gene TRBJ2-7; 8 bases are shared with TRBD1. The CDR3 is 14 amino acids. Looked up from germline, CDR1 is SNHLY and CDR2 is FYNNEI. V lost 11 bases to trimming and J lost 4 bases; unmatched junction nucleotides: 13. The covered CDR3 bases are TGTGCCTGCGTGGGGTCAGGGGGCCGGTACGAG. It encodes CACVGSGGRYE. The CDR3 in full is CACVGSGGRYEQYF.

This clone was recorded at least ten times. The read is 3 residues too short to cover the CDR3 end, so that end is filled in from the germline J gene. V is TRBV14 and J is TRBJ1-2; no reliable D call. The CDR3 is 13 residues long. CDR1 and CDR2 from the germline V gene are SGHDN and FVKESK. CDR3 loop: CASSQGATWGYTF. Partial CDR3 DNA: TGTGCCAGCAGCCAAGGTGCGACTTGGGGC.

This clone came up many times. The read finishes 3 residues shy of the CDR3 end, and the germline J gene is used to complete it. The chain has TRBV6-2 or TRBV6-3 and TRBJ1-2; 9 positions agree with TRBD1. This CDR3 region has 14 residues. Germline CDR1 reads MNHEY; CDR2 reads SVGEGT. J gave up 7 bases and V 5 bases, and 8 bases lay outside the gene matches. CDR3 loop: CASSPTGGGSGYTF. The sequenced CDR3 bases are TGTGCCAGCAGTCCGACAGGGGGAGGCTCTGGC.

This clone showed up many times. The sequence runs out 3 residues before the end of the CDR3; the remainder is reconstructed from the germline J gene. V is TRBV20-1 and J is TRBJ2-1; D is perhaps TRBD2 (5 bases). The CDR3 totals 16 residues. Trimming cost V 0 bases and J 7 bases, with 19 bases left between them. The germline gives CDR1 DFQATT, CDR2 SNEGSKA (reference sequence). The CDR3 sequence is CSARDREVAGWNEQFF. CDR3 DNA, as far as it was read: TGCAGTGCTAGAGATCGGGAAGTGGCGGGCTGGAATGAG.

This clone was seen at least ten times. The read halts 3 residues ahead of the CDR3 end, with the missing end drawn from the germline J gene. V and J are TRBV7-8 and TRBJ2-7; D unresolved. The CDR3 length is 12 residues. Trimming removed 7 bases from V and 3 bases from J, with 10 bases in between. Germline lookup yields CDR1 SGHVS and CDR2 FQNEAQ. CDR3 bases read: TGTGCCAGCACCGCAGAGATCTACGAG. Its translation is CASTAEIYE. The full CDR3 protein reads CASTAEIYEQYF.